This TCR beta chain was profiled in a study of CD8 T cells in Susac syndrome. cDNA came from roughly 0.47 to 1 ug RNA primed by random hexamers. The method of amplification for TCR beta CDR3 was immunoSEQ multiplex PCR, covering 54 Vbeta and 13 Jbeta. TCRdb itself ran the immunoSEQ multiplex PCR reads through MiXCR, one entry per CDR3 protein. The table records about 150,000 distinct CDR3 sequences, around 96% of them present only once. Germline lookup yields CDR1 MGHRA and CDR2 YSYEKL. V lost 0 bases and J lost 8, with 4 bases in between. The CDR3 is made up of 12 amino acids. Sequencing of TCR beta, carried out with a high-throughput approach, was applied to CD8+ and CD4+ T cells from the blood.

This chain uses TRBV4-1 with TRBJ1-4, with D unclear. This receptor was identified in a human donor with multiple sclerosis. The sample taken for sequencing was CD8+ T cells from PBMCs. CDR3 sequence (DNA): TGCGCCAGCAGCCAAGAGGGGGAAAAACTGTTTTTT. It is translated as CASSQEGEKLFF.